This T cell receptor beta chain was recovered during a study of cytomegalovirus exposure and HLA in healthy donors. About the research overall: Drawn from HLA-typed donors, around 85 million unique TCRs were held in an early data release. Across some 400 genotyped donors, 81% landed in the Caucasian-associated ancestry cluster.

Study-wide findings and caveats: Several V segments, TRBV6-2 and TRBV6-3 among them, could not be told apart and were dropped.

Healthy bone marrow donors made up the donor group. CDR1 and CDR2 from the germline V gene are SNHLY and FYNNEI. The CDR3 is 14 residues long. V lost 4 bases and J lost 0, with 4 bases in between. This clone came up once. Its target is not known. This PCR relied on a set of 60 Vbeta primers and 13 Jbeta primers. Method: immunoSEQ multiplex PCR; TCRdb's copy keeps in-frame clones and lacks some. The sample carries 55,000 to 65,000 clones, 89% recorded once. The sequence came from a man aged 25-45 years in good health and CMV-seropositive. Sequences were obtained from PBMCs. The chain joins TRBV2 to TRBJ2-6, with D unresolved. The CDR3 sequence: CASSVLSGANVLTF. The CDR3 nucleotides are TGTGCCAGCAGTGTCCTCTCTGGGGCCAACGTCCTGACTTTC.